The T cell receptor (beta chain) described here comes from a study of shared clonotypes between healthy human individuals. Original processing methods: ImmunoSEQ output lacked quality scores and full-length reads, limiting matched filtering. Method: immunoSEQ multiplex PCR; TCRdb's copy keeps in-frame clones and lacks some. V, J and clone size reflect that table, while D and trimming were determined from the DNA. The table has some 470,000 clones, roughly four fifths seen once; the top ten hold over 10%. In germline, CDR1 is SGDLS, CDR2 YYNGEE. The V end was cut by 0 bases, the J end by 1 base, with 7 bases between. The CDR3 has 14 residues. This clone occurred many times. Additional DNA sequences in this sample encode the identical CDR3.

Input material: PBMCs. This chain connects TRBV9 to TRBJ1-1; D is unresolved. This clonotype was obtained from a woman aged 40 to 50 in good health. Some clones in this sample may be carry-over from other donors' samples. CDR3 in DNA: TGTGCCAGCAGCGTAGGTCAGCCGAACACTGAAGCTTTCTTT. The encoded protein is CASSVGQPNTEAFF. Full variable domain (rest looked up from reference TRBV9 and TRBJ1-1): DSGVTQTPKHLITATGQRVTLRCSPRSGDLSVYWYQQSLDQGLQFLIQYYNGEERAKGNILERFSAQQFPDLHSELNLSSLELGDSALYFCASSVGQPNTEAFFGQGTRLTVV.